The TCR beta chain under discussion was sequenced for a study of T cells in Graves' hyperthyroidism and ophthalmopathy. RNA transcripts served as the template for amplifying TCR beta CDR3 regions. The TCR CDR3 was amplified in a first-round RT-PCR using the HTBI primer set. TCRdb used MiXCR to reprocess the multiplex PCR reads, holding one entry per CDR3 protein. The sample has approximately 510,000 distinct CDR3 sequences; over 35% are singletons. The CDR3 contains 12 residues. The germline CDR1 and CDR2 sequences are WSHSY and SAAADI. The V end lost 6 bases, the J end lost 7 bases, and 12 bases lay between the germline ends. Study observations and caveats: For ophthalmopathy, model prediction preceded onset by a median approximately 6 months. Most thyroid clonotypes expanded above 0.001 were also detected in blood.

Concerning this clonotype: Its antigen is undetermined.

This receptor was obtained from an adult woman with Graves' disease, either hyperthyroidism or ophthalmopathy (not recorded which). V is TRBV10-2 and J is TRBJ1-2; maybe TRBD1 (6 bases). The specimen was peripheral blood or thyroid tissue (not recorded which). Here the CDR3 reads CASSRDKVGYTF. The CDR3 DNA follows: TGCGCCAGCAGCAGGGACAAGGTTGGCTACACCTTC.